These T cell receptor beta chains were read from a single sample in a study of T cells in Graves' hyperthyroidism and ophthalmopathy. TCRdb itself ran the multiplex PCR reads through MiXCR, one entry per CDR3 protein. The table lists about 250,000 distinct CDR3 sequences, about 15% of them singletons, with around 30% in the top ten. Sequenced material: blood. Receptor source: a woman in her forties or fifties with Graves' hyperthyroidism that later progressed to Graves' ophthalmopathy. CDR3s include the opening cysteine and the closing phenylalanine or tryptophan. Fields, in order: CDR3 protein, CDR3 DNA, V gene, D gene, J gene, clone size. The D gene is left open where the match is weak. For some rows the clone size is stated as once, few or many, or as a class when expanded; others skip it.

cdr3_aa: CASSYSPGQGRNEQFF
cdr3_nt: TGTGCCAGCAGTTACTCGCCGGGACAGGGGAGGAATGAGCAGTTCTTC
v_call: TRBV2
d_call: TRBD1
j_call: TRBJ2-1
clone_size: many

cdr3_aa: CASSFLRQGAAGANVLTF
cdr3_nt: TGTGCCAGCAGTTTCCTCCGACAGGGGGCAGCAGGGGCCAACGTCCTGACTTTC
v_call: TRBV28
d_call: TRBD1
j_call: TRBJ2-6
clone_size: many

cdr3_aa: CSARDRRPMNTEAFF
cdr3_nt: TGCAGTGCTAGAGATCGTAGACCTATGAACACTGAAGCTTTCTTT
v_call: TRBV20-1
d_call: .
j_call: TRBJ1-1
clone_size: many

cdr3_aa: CATSDLASGVYNEQFF
cdr3_nt: TGTGCCACCAGTGATTTAGCTAGCGGGGTCTACAATGAGCAGTTCTTC
v_call: TRBV24-1
d_call: TRBD2
j_call: TRBJ2-1
clone_size: many

cdr3_aa: CASRYSGGGVTEAFF
cdr3_nt: TGCGCCAGCAGATACTCAGGGGGCGGGGTCACTGAAGCTTTCTTT
v_call: TRBV5-1
d_call: TRBD1
j_call: TRBJ1-1
clone_size: few

cdr3_aa: CASSGASTANTEAFF
cdr3_nt: TGTGCCAGCTCAGGTGCTTCGACGGCGAACACTGAAGCTTTCTTT
v_call: TRBV18
d_call: .
j_call: TRBJ1-1
clone_size: many

cdr3_aa: CSARVLAGNMDYEQYF
cdr3_nt: TGCAGTGCTAGGGTTCTAGCGGGTAACATGGACTACGAGCAGTACTTC
v_call: TRBV20-1
d_call: TRBD2
j_call: TRBJ2-7
clone_size: many

cdr3_aa: CAWDSSYNEQFF
cdr3_nt: TGTGCCTGGGACTCCTCCTACAATGAGCAGTTCTTC
v_call: TRBV30
d_call: .
j_call: TRBJ2-1
clone_size: many

cdr3_aa: CASRRTGGVGSSTDTQYF
cdr3_nt: TGTGCCAGCCGAAGGACAGGGGGCGTAGGATCTAGCACAGATACGCAGTATTTT
v_call: TRBV6-1
d_call: TRBD1
j_call: TRBJ2-3
clone_size: .

cdr3_aa: CASGGPHEKLFF
cdr3_nt: TGTGCCAGCGGCGGGCCACATGAAAAACTGTTTTTT
v_call: TRBV2
d_call: .
j_call: TRBJ1-4
clone_size: many

cdr3_aa: CASSLSTDLNGELFF
cdr3_nt: TGCGCCAGCAGCTTGTCGACGGACCTTAACGGGGAGCTGTTTTTT
v_call: TRBV5-1
d_call: .
j_call: TRBJ2-2
clone_size: many

cdr3_aa: CASSLAQAEYGEAFF
cdr3_nt: TGCGCCAGCAGCTTGGCTCAGGCGGAATACGGTGAAGCTTTCTTT
v_call: TRBV5-1
d_call: .
j_call: TRBJ1-1
clone_size: many

cdr3_aa: CSARGRLAGGNEQFF
cdr3_nt: TGCAGTGCTAGAGGCAGACTAGCGGGAGGGAATGAGCAGTTCTTC
v_call: TRBV20-1
d_call: TRBD2
j_call: TRBJ2-1
clone_size: .

cdr3_aa: CASSHNSGHLNTEAFF
cdr3_nt: TGCGCCAGCAGCCACAACTCGGGACACTTGAACACTGAAGCTTTCTTT
v_call: TRBV4-1
d_call: .
j_call: TRBJ1-1
clone_size: many

cdr3_aa: CASHTGQQETQYF
cdr3_nt: TGCGCCAGCCACACCGGACAACAAGAGACCCAGTACTTC
v_call: TRBV5-1
d_call: .
j_call: TRBJ2-5
clone_size: many

cdr3_aa: CASSPRTGGKNIQYF
cdr3_nt: TGTGCCAGCAGCCCCCGGACAGGGGGCAAAAACATTCAGTACTTC
v_call: TRBV5-4
d_call: TRBD1
j_call: TRBJ2-4
clone_size: once

cdr3_aa: CASSYSPSYGYTF
cdr3_nt: TGTGCCAGCAGTTACTCTCCCAGCTATGGCTACACCTTC
v_call: TRBV6-5
d_call: .
j_call: TRBJ1-2
clone_size: .

cdr3_aa: CASSWGQQLYEQYF
cdr3_nt: TGTGCCAGCAGTTGGGGACAGCAATTATACGAGCAGTACTTC
v_call: TRBV7-2
d_call: TRBD1
j_call: TRBJ2-7
clone_size: many

cdr3_aa: CASSRGRTGDYGYTF
cdr3_nt: TGTGCCAGCTCACGGGGCAGGACAGGGGACTATGGCTACACCTTC
v_call: TRBV18
d_call: TRBD1
j_call: TRBJ1-2
clone_size: many

cdr3_aa: CASSYSRAGNTIYF
cdr3_nt: TGTGCCAGCAGTTACTCGAGGGCAGGAAACACCATATATTTT
v_call: TRBV6-5
d_call: .
j_call: TRBJ1-3
clone_size: many

cdr3_aa: CASMVGGAGEKLFF
cdr3_nt: TGTGCCAGCATGGTGGGAGGGGCTGGGGAAAAACTGTTTTTT
v_call: TRBV2
d_call: .
j_call: TRBJ1-4
clone_size: .

cdr3_aa: CSAANYRGPEAFF
cdr3_nt: TGCAGTGCTGCGAACTACAGGGGTCCGGAAGCTTTCTTT
v_call: TRBV20-1
d_call: TRBD1
j_call: TRBJ1-1
clone_size: many

cdr3_aa: CASTFTGRAFF
cdr3_nt: TGTGCCAGCACCTTTACAGGGAGGGCTTTCTTT
v_call: TRBV12-3/TRBV12-4
d_call: .
j_call: TRBJ1-1
clone_size: many

cdr3_aa: CASRLAGGSYEQYF
cdr3_nt: TGTGCCAGCCGATTAGCGGGAGGGTCCTACGAGCAGTACTTC
v_call: TRBV2
d_call: TRBD2
j_call: TRBJ2-7
clone_size: many

cdr3_aa: CASSDTGLAGSKEQYF
cdr3_nt: TGTGCCAGCAGTGATACCGGACTAGCGGGATCTAAAGAGCAGTACTTC
v_call: TRBV6-1
d_call: TRBD2
j_call: TRBJ2-7
clone_size: many

cdr3_aa: CASSLGAGQSNEQFF
cdr3_nt: TGTGCCAGCAGCTTAGGGGCCGGACAGAGCAATGAGCAGTTCTTC
v_call: TRBV11-3
d_call: .
j_call: TRBJ2-1
clone_size: many

cdr3_aa: CSASGTGDRETQYF
cdr3_nt: TGCAGTGCTTCCGGGACAGGTGATAGAGAGACCCAGTACTTC
v_call: TRBV20-1
d_call: TRBD1
j_call: TRBJ2-5
clone_size: many

cdr3_aa: CASSLTSRGVDTEAFF
cdr3_nt: TGTGCCAGCAGCTTAACAAGCAGGGGGGTTGACACTGAAGCTTTCTTT
v_call: TRBV7-3
d_call: TRBD1
j_call: TRBJ1-1
clone_size: many